Sequencing of this T cell receptor (beta chain) was carried out in a study of CD8 T cells in Susac syndrome. Regarding the study as a whole: The number of individuals included in the study's TCR sequencing and HLA analysis was acknowledged as relatively small.

The V and J ends lost 5 bases and 6 bases respectively, with 10 bases between them. This CDR3 comprises 12 residues. Germline V CDR1 and CDR2: SGHTA, FQGNSA. Regarding this clonotype: What it binds is not known.

When the RNA was reverse transcribed, random hexamers were used with an input of roughly 0.45 to 1 ug. Using its own MiXCR run on the immunoSEQ multiplex PCR reads, TCRdb lists one record per CDR3 protein. The sample consists of under 350,000 distinct CDR3 sequences, about 90% of them appearing once. The sequenced material came from CD4+ T cells from PBMCs. The receptor comes from a human donor with multiple sclerosis. The chain recombines TRBV7-2 with TRBJ1-2, with D unclear. DNA of the CDR3: TGTGCCAGCAGCCCCCGTAGAGATGGCTACACCTTC. It specifies CASSPRRDGYTF.